The rows below give T cell receptor beta chains drawn from one sample of a study of T-cell reconstitution after alpha-beta-depleted transplantation in children. TCRdb reanalysed the PCR reads using MiXCR and keeps one entry per CDR3 protein. The sample carries a few hundred thousand distinct CDR3 sequences, around 13% recorded once. The sequenced sample was PBMCs, mostly from graft donor cells, obtained 360 days after TCRalphabeta/CD19-depleted stem cell transplant. The receptors stem from a male patient under 18 who had a stem cell transplant for acute myeloid leukemia, so the T cells may come from the graft donor. The CDR3 runs from the conserved cysteine through the conserved F or W. A D gene is named only where the DNA matches it firmly. Rows may omit the clone size; those that give it use once, few, many or a size class.

>.|TRBV27|TRBJ2-5|many
CASSPGGVAQYF
TGTGCCAGCAGTCCAGGGGGGGTGGCCCAGTACTTC
>TRBD2|TRBV12-3/TRBV12-4|TRBJ2-3|few
CASRVRSGMRADTQYF
TGTGCCAGCAGGGTTCGCAGCGGGATGAGGGCAGATACGCAGTATTTT
>TRBD1|TRBV5-5|TRBJ2-5|once
CASRKTGEQKTQYF
TGTGCCAGCAGAAAAACAGGGGAACAGAAGACCCAGTACTTC
>.|TRBV24-1|TRBJ2-3|.
CATSDPGGGDTQYF
TGTGCCACCAGTGATCCCGGCGGAGGGGATACGCAGTATTTT
>.|TRBV19|TRBJ2-3|.
CASEGGTDTQYF
TGTGCCAGCGAAGGCGGGACAGATACGCAGTATTTT
>TRBD2|TRBV4-3|TRBJ2-2|few
CASSQGSGTNTGELFF
TGCGCCAGCAGCCAAGGTAGCGGGACCAACACCGGGGAGCTGTTTTTT
>.|TRBV7-9|TRBJ2-7|few
CASSLVGTLYEQYF
TGTGCCAGCAGCTTAGTCGGGACCCTGTACGAGCAGTACTTC
>TRBD1|TRBV5-1|TRBJ1-2|.
CASSFGDRVNYGYTF
TGCGCCAGCAGCTTCGGGGACAGGGTTAACTATGGCTACACCTTC
>.|TRBV27|TRBJ1-6|few
CASSSLAGFSYNSPLHF
TGTGCCAGCAGTTCCCTGGCAGGGTTTTCTTATAATTCACCCCTCCACTTT
>TRBD1|TRBV4-2|TRBJ1-5|.
CASSQGEGQGVNQPQHF
TGTGCCAGCAGCCAAGGCGAGGGACAGGGCGTTAATCAGCCCCAGCATTTT
>.|TRBV20-1|TRBJ2-3|few
CSARDARGTDTQYF
TGCAGTGCTAGAGATGCCAGGGGAACAGATACGCAGTATTTT
>.|TRBV9|TRBJ2-7|few
CASSVDGRGQSYEQYF
TGTGCCAGCAGCGTAGACGGGAGAGGCCAATCCTACGAGCAGTACTTC
>.|TRBV7-8|TRBJ2-7|few
CASSLVAGAIFEQYF
TGTGCCAGCAGCTTAGTCGCAGGCGCGATTTTCGAGCAGTACTTC
>TRBD2|TRBV5-1|TRBJ2-1|.
CASSHPGLALYEQFF
TGCGCCAGCAGCCACCCCGGACTAGCCCTTTATGAGCAGTTCTTC
>.|TRBV5-4|TRBJ2-2|.
CASSFLGYTGELFF
TGTGCCAGCAGCTTCCTAGGGTACACCGGGGAGCTGTTTTTT
>.|TRBV12-3/TRBV12-4|TRBJ1-1|few
CASSLVGTGRKSEAFF
TGTGCCAGCAGTCTTGTGGGCACAGGGAGGAAATCTGAAGCTTTCTTT
>.|TRBV6-2/TRBV6-3|TRBJ2-7|many
CASRGTALDEQYF
TGTGCCAGCAGAGGGACCGCCTTGGACGAGCAGTACTTC
>.|TRBV7-3|TRBJ2-7|few
CASSLGAPEVYEQYF
TGTGCCAGCAGCTTGGGAGCACCGGAGGTCTACGAGCAGTACTTC
>TRBD2|TRBV29-1|TRBJ2-7|few
CSVVGREGAYEQYF
TGCAGCGTTGTGGGGCGGGAGGGCGCCTACGAGCAGTACTTC
>.|TRBV18|TRBJ2-7|.
CASSPLGDFYEQYF
TGTGCCAGCTCACCATTGGGGGATTTCTACGAGCAGTACTTC
>TRBD1|TRBV20-1|TRBJ2-6|.
CSARDRGRNGANVLTF
TGCAGTGCACGGGACAGGGGGCGCAATGGGGCCAACGTCCTGACTTTC
>.|TRBV19|TRBJ1-6|.
CGKKAAHF
TGTGGAAAGAAGGCAGCCCACTTT
>TRBD2|TRBV7-2|TRBJ2-3|.
CASSEPGLAGTSTDTQYF
TGTGCCAGCAGCGAACCGGGACTAGCGGGGACTAGCACAGATACGCAGTATTTT
>.|TRBV5-6|TRBJ2-1|.
CASSWGRYNEQFF
TGTGCCAGCAGCTGGGGGAGATACAATGAGCAGTTCTTC
>.|TRBV29-1|TRBJ1-1|.
CSFTGHTNTEAFF
TGCAGCTTTACGGGACATACTAACACTGAAGCTTTCTTT
>.|TRBV5-1|TRBJ2-2|few
CASSLEAGATGELFF
TGCGCCAGCAGCTTGGAGGCAGGGGCCACCGGGGAGCTGTTTTTT
>TRBD2|TRBV6-1|TRBJ2-1|.
CASSRSSGNEQFF
TGTGCCAGCAGTCGTTCTAGCGGGAATGAGCAGTTCTTC
>.|TRBV20-1|TRBJ2-2|few
CSAMAANTGELFF
TGCAGTGCCATGGCGGCGAACACCGGGGAGCTGTTTTTT
>.|TRBV6-2/TRBV6-3|TRBJ2-2|few
CASSRTPIAGELFF
TGTGCCAGCAGTCGGACGCCTATCGCCGGGGAGCTGTTTTTT
>TRBD1|TRBV29-1|TRBJ2-1|many
CSVRTGGNEQFF
TGCAGCGTCCGAACAGGGGGAAATGAGCAGTTCTTC
>TRBD1|TRBV7-2|TRBJ1-3|few
CASSPGQPGNTIYF
TGTGCCAGCAGCCCGGGACAGCCTGGAAACACCATATATTTT
>TRBD2|TRBV11-2|TRBJ2-1|once
CASSLRLAESPIHYNEQFF
TGTGCCAGCAGCTTACGTCTAGCGGAGTCCCCTATACACTACAATGAGCAGTTCTTC
>.|TRBV7-2|TRBJ2-1|few
CASTLSTAYNEQFF
TGTGCCAGCACCCTCTCCACGGCCTACAATGAGCAGTTCTTC
>TRBD2|TRBV6-5|TRBJ2-1|few
CASSYGLAGISEQFF
TGTGCCAGCAGTTATGGCCTAGCGGGAATCAGTGAGCAGTTCTTC
>.|TRBV6-1|TRBJ2-3|many
CASSLLEFSDTQYF
TGTGCCAGCAGCCTCCTTGAGTTTTCCGATACGCAGTATTTT
>.|TRBV6-2/TRBV6-3|TRBJ2-2|few
CASTLRGGGFSNTGELFF
TGTGCCAGCACTCTCCGGGGAGGGGGCTTTTCGAACACCGGGGAGCTGTTTTTT
>.|TRBV4-2|TRBJ2-1|.
CASSNGRGGRLATSYNEQFF
TGTGCCAGCAGTAACGGGCGTGGGGGCAGGCTAGCAACATCCTACAATGAGCAGTTCTTC
>TRBD1|TRBV4-2|TRBJ2-7|many
CASSQVDRADSYEQYF
TGTGCCAGCAGCCAAGTTGACAGGGCTGACTCCTACGAGCAGTACTTC
>.|TRBV12-3/TRBV12-4|TRBJ2-1|few
CAIRRDTYNEQFF
TGTGCCATCCGGAGGGATACCTACAATGAGCAGTTCTTC
>TRBD2|TRBV15|TRBJ2-1|few
CATSRSLVGLAGGPGYNEQFF
TGTGCCACCAGCAGGAGCCTTGTTGGACTAGCGGGAGGGCCTGGGTACAATGAGCAGTTCTTC
>TRBD2|TRBV10-3|TRBJ2-5|.
CATGRQGPQETQYF
TGTGCCACCGGGAGGCAGGGACCTCAAGAGACCCAGTACTTC
>.|TRBV19|TRBJ2-2|few
CASSIAWLGELFF
TGTGCCAGTAGTATTGCATGGCTCGGGGAGCTGTTTTTT
>.|TRBV6-5|TRBJ2-1|few
CATADYLDEQSF
TGTGCCACCGCGGACTATCTCGATGAGCAGTCCTTC
>.|TRBV7-9|TRBJ2-5|few
CASSLRKTTPGETQYF
TGTGCCAGCAGCTTAAGGAAGACAACCCCTGGGGAGACCCAGTACTTC
>TRBD2|TRBV6-4|TRBJ2-1|.
CASPPKGLAGGPRYNEQFF
TGTGCCAGCCCGCCCAAGGGACTAGCGGGAGGGCCGAGGTACAATGAGCAGTTCTTC
>TRBD2|TRBV10-3|TRBJ2-1|.
CAITETSGRASEQFF
TGTGCCATCACTGAGACTAGCGGGAGGGCCAGTGAGCAGTTCTTC
>TRBD1|TRBV20-1|TRBJ2-1|many
CSARWDRGDPYNEQFF
TGCAGTGCTAGATGGGACAGGGGGGATCCTTACAATGAGCAGTTCTTC
>.|TRBV28|TRBJ2-1|.
CASSSTDSSYNEQFF
TGTGCCAGCAGTTCGACTGATTCCTCCTACAATGAGCAGTTCTTC
>TRBD2|TRBV28|TRBJ2-7|.
CASNERLAGVIGQYF
TGTGCCAGCAATGAAAGACTAGCGGGAGTTATTGGGCAGTACTTC
>TRBD1|TRBV28|TRBJ2-7|many
CASSFPGTGAYEQYF
TGTGCCAGCAGTTTTCCCGGAACAGGGGCCTACGAGCAGTACTTC
>.|TRBV18|TRBJ2-4|few
CASSPPVSPRAHIQYF
TGTGCCAGCTCACCACCAGTGTCGCCTCGCGCTCACATTCAGTACTTC
>.|TRBV29-1|TRBJ1-5|few
CSVEQGNQPQHF
TGCAGCGTTGAACAGGGAAATCAGCCCCAGCATTTT
>.|TRBV18|TRBJ2-7|few
CASSPSGIHHPYEQYF
TGTGCCAGCTCACCATCAGGGATCCACCACCCATACGAGCAGTACTTC
>.|TRBV10-3|TRBJ2-1|many
CAISESGGSLEQFF
TGTGCCATCAGTGAGTCTGGCGGGTCCCTTGAGCAGTTCTTC
>TRBD2|TRBV7-8|TRBJ2-1|few
CASSLDRTSGNLNEQFF
TGTGCCAGCAGCTTAGACAGGACTAGCGGGAACCTTAATGAGCAGTTCTTC
>TRBD1|TRBV4-1|TRBJ1-6|.
CASSQGPLTGVNSPLHF
TGCGCCAGCAGCCAAGGCCCACTAACAGGGGTCAATTCACCCCTCCACTTT
>.|TRBV18|TRBJ2-3|.
CASSPPDRTYSTDTQYF
TGTGCCAGCTCACCACCCGACAGGACCTATAGCACAGATACGCAGTATTTT
>.|TRBV24-1|TRBJ2-1|few
CATSDLRTKDSEQFF
TGTGCCACCAGTGATTTGCGGACTAAGGATAGCGAGCAGTTCTTC
>.|TRBV5-1|TRBJ2-7|.
CASSLWAGGEQYF
TGCGCCAGCAGCTTGTGGGCCGGGGGCGAGCAGTACTTC
>.|TRBV27|TRBJ1-5|.
CASSSGTHNQPQHF
TGTGCCAGCAGTTCCGGGACTCACAATCAGCCCCAGCATTTT